This TCR beta chain came from a study of PD-1 blockade in classical Hodgkin lymphoma. Assay: immunoSEQ multiplex PCR; the TCRdb copy retains only in-frame clones and omits some. The sample has about 97,000 clones, over 70% seen once. Germline V lookup: CDR1 SGHRS, CDR2 YFSETQ. The CDR3 has 16 residues. Germline trimming cut 4 bases from V and 2 bases from J; bases unmatched to any gene: 6. Every single patient, without exception, relapsed after autologous stem cell transplantation, and brentuximab vedotin exposure varied. Study-level points and caveats: Baseline diversity in complete responders resembled that of newly diagnosed patients.

In the case of this clone: What it recognizes is unknown.

The chain couples TRBV5-1 to TRBJ2-7, with 13 bases fitting TRBD2. This TCR was recovered from a human donor with classical Hodgkin lymphoma. Material: peripheral blood mononuclear cells (PBMCs), obtained at baseline. CDR3 region: CASSLGTSGVTYEQYF. Written as DNA, the CDR3 is TGCGCCAGCAGCCTAGGGACTAGCGGGGTAACCTACGAGCAGTACTTC.